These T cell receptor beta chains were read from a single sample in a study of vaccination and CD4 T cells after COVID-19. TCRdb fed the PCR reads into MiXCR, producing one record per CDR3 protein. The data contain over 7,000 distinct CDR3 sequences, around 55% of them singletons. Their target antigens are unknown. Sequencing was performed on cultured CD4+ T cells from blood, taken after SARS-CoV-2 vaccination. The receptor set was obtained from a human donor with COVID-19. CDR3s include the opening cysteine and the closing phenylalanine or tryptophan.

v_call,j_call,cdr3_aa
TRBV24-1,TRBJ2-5,CATSDPYDGRETQYF
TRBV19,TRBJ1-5,CASSSDRVNYQPQHF
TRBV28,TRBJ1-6,CASSLPPAGYNSPLHF
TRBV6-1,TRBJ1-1,CASSQRTANTEAFF
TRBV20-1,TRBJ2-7,CSARGVPGQGAFEQYF
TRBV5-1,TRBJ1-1,CASSSRGGGRYTEAFF
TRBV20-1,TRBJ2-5,CSARTGASETQYF
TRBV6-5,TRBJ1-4,CASSYSKTGIRANEKLFF
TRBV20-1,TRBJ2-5,CSARSGTDGRTQYF
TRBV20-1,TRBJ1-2,CSARSIQGIGYTF
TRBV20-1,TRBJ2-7,CSARVGRQLAYEQYF
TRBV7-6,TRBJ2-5,CASSLGLRETQYF
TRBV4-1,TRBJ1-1,CASSHPRQTMNTEAFF
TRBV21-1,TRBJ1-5,CASSKSRNQPQHF
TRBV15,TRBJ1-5,CATSRENAGNQPQHF
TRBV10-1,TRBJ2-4,CASSEFVIAKNIQYF
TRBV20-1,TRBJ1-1,CSARDLQHANTEAFF
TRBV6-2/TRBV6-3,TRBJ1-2,CASSYLAGGAGGYTF
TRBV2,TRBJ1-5,CASSEAAGGGGGPQHF
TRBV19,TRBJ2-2,CASSIRGNTGELFF
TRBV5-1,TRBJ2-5,CASSLRLRSYQETQYF
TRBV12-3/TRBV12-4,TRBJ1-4,CASSSQGATNEKLFF
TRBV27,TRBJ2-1,CASSRGPYNEQFF
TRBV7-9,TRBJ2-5,CASSFYRDDETQYF
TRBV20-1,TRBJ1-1,CSASAPPVMNTEAFF
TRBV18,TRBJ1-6,CASSPMGRAKSSYNSPLHF
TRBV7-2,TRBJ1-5,CASSLKLQGQPQHF
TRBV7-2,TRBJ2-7,CASSSVPGTFYEQYF
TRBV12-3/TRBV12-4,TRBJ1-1,CASSPTGTGSVF
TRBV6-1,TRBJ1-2,CASTKQGYYGYTF
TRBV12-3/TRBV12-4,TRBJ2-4,CASSLGRAKNIQYF
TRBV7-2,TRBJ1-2,CASSRTGQATYGYTF
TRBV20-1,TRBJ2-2,CSARRRRIEAGELFF
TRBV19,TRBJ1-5,CASSIAGLLEAPQHF
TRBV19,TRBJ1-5,CASSIRSRSDQPQHF
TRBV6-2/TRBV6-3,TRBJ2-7,CASRDMVPYEQYF
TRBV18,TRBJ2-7,CASSPRTEGTYEQYF
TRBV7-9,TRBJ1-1,CASSSFGSTGGDGSGTEAFF
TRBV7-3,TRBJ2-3,CASSMGLNTDTQYF
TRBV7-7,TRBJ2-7,CASSLALGGGGGEQYF
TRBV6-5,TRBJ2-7,CASSYSSGRQTYEQYF
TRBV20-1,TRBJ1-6,CSARTGNNSPLHF
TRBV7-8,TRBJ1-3,CASSFSRGLTGNTIYF
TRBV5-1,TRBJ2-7,CASSLPAYEQYF
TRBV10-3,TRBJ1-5,CAISESGQGGQPQHF
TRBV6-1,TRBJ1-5,CASSVSRGAGQPQHF
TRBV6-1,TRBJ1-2,CASRLEPYANYGYTF
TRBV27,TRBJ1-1,CASSTGYMNTEAFF
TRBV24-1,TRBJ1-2,CATSSSHNYGYTF
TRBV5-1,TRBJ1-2,CASSPEPWTGSDYGYTF
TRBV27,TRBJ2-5,CASSGWGSGETQYF
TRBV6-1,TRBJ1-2,CASSDVDRSYGYTF
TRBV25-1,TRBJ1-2,CASSEPGQGFYGYTF
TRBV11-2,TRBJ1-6,CASSPSGDSYNSPLHF
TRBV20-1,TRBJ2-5,CSARSASGGQETQYF
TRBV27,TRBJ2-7,CASSFQGVGQYF
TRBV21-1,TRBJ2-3,CASSKKGSGNKYTDTQYF
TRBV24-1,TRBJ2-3,CATSDSPGVRTDTQYF
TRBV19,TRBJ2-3,CASSIGGTGGNTQYF